This T cell receptor (beta chain) was retrieved from a study of CD8 T cells in ankylosing spondylitis. Study-wide findings and caveats: It was reported that disease-linked clones were significantly enriched in matched ankylosing spondylitis synovial fluid. Disease-linked clones bore a CD8+ phenotype, appearing relatively rarely in peripheral blood. Among TCR beta sequences, a motif of eight highly homologous variants appeared characteristic of ankylosing spondylitis blood.

V dropped 4 bases and J dropped 8; count of bases not matched to a gene: 10. The CDR3 sequence is 15 residues long. Germline values: CDR1 SGHRS, CDR2 YFSETQ. With regard to this clonotype: Its antigen is unidentified.

Quantitative 5'-RACE with molecular barcodes generated TCR beta libraries. TCRdb recomputed calls from the 5' RACE reads with MiXCR, one row per CDR3 protein. Of under 250,000 distinct CDR3 sequences listed, roughly 32% were seen once; the top ten hold roughly 4.2%. The chain combines TRBV5-1 with TRBJ2-1; 9 positions agree with TRBD1. Source material: blood, either unsorted or a sorted T cell fraction (not recorded which). The sequence was obtained from a male donor with ankylosing spondylitis or in good health (not recorded which). The CDR3 sequence is CASSTTGGRGDEQFF. CDR3 nucleotide sequence: TGCGCCAGCAGCACGACAGGGGGTAGGGGGGATGAGCAGTTCTTC.